This entry is about one T cell receptor (beta chain). Its antigen is unknown. The data originate from a study of cytomegalovirus exposure and HLA in healthy donors. The study, taken as a whole, reports: High sensitivity and specificity were reportedly achieved when the classifier diagnosed cytomegalovirus status. Associated with cytomegalovirus, according to the listing, were 150 to 200 TCR beta chains.

Clones were sequenced by immunoSEQ multiplex PCR, and TCRdb holds only the in-frame ones, with some missing. The repertoire holds under 200,000 clones, with around 90% as singletons. The V gene lost 3 bases and the J gene lost 0 bases, with 10 bases spanning the gap. Looked up from germline, CDR1 is SGHAT and CDR2 is FQDESV (reference sequence). The CDR3 extends over 15 amino acids. The source of this sequence is a woman aged 18-29 years in good health and CMV-seropositive. The rearrangement joins TRBV11-1 to TRBJ2-3; a possible D gene is TRBD2 (6 bases). Sequenced: PBMCs. DNA of the CDR3: TGTGCCAGCAGCTTTTCGGGGGTGAGCACAGATACGCAGTATTTT. Protein sequence: CASSFSGVSTDTQYF.